One sample yielded the 24 T cell receptor beta chains listed below, sequenced in a study of blood T cell repertoires in COVID-19. The table came from immunoSEQ multiplex PCR; TCRdb's copy has only in-frame clones and leaves some out. The repertoire holds approximately 330,000 clones, with over 80% as singletons. Specimen: peripheral blood. The receptor set was obtained from a man in his thirties or forties with COVID-19, enrolled during active disease.

The J gene is TRBJ2-1, the V gene TRBV10-3, with D possibly TRBD2 on 5 matching bases. CDR1 is ENHRY, CDR2 SYGVKD, per germline. Trimming took 3 bases from V and 1 from J, leaving 25 bases between them. The CDR3 is 20 amino acids. The CDR3 loop is CAISELSYRGTDHSYNEQFF. The CDR3 region has the DNA TGTGCCATCAGTGAACTGTCCTATCGGGGAACCGATCATTCCTACAATGAGCAGTTCTTC.

The V call is TRBV29-1, the J call TRBJ2-7; 10 positions agree with TRBD1. Per the germline V gene, CDR1 is SQVTM and CDR2 is ANQGSEA. The CDR3 is 14 amino acids. Unmatched junction bases numbered 3, after V lost 4 bases and J lost 0 bases. Here the CDR3 reads CSVAGQGSSYEQYF. CDR3 in DNA: TGCAGCGTTGCGGGACAGGGGAGCTCCTACGAGCAGTACTTC.

The rearrangement links TRBV6-5 to TRBJ2-7, with 8 bases aligning to TRBD1. The CDR3 length is 15 residues. V was clipped by 2 bases and J by 5 bases; unmatched bases: 8. Germline CDR1 and CDR2: MNHEY and SVGAGI. As DNA, the CDR3 is TGTGCCAGCAGTTACAAGGACAGGGTTTTCGACGAGCAGTACTTC. This sequence encodes CASSYKDRVFDEQYF.

This chain uses TRBV4-1 with TRBJ2-3; 9 positions agree with TRBD2. The V gene end was trimmed by 0 bases and the J gene end by 2 bases; junction bases not matched to a gene: 9. CDR3 length: 18 amino acids. CDR1 and CDR2 (germline): MGHRA, YSYEKL. The CDR3 bases are TGCGCCAGCAGCCAAGATCCCCTCCCTAGCGGGGCCACAGATACGCAGTATTTT. It encodes CASSQDPLPSGATDTQYF.

The chain links TRBV28 to TRBJ2-7, with D maybe TRBD1 (6 bases). The CDR3 spans 15 residues. Germline-derived CDR1 and CDR2 are MDHEN and SYDVKM. The ends were cut back, 6 bases at V and 0 bases at J, with 15 bases in the middle. The CDR3 loop reads CASRASGTPSYEQYF. Here the CDR3 DNA reads TGTGCCAGCAGGGCCTCCGGGACACCCTCCTACGAGCAGTACTTC. Supplemented by reference TRBV28 and TRBJ2-7, the full variable domain reads DVKVTQSSRYLVKRTGEKVFLECVQDMDHENMFWYRQDPGLGLRLIYFSYDVKMKEKGDIPEGYSVSREKKERFSLILESASTNQTSMYLCASRASGTPSYEQYFGPGTRLTVT.

This clone was seen a single time. This sequence joins TRBV25-1 and TRBJ1-2; D might be TRBD1 (5 bases). Germline V gene data show CDR1 as MGHDK and CDR2 as SYGVNS. V dropped 3 bases and J dropped 5 bases, with 16 bases sitting between them. The CDR3 totals 15 residues. The CDR3 nucleotides read TGTGCCAGCAGTGATTGGGGGGGAACTTGGTATGGCTACACCTTC. Translating gives CASSDWGGTWYGYTF.

DNA for the CDR3: TGTGCCAGCAGTGCACCGGGACAGCCAGTCCTGAACACTGAAGCTTTCTTT. Translated: CASSAPGQPVLNTEAFF. J is TRBJ1-1 and V is TRBV28, with TRBD1 matching 7 bases. The length of the CDR3 is 17 residues. CDR1 is MDHEN, CDR2 SYDVKM, per germline. V dropped 5 bases and J dropped 0; count of bases not matched to a gene: 12.

The CDR3 nucleotides read TGTGCCAGCAGCCCACGGGCGGACTATTTCTATGGCTACACCTTC. It is translated as CASSPRADYFYGYTF. The rearrangement joins TRBV4-2 to TRBJ1-2; D is unclear. CDR1 LGHNA and CDR2 YNFKEQ come from the germline V gene. The CDR3 totals 15 residues. V lost 4 bases and J 4 bases, leaving 16 bases between the germline ends.

The count of this clone is one. The chain joins TRBV28 to TRBJ2-1; 8 bases align to TRBD1. The CDR3 loop spans 15 amino acids. J was trimmed by 1 base and V by 6 bases; bases with no gene match: 5. Germline V gene data show CDR1 as MDHEN and CDR2 as SYDVKM. The CDR3 region is CASSSRDRSYNEQFF. As DNA, the CDR3 is TGTGCCAGCAGCTCCCGGGACAGGTCCTACAATGAGCAGTTCTTC.

The count of this clone is one. A read error may produce the germline difference seen at one junction end. This chain links TRBV2 with TRBJ2-7, with 7 bases matching TRBD1. Germline CDR1 and CDR2: SNHLY and FYNNEI. The CDR3 runs 19 residues. The CDR3 sequence is CASSEDRVRWDGRVYEQYF. The CDR3 DNA follows: TGTGCCAGCAGCGAAGACAGGGTAAGGTGGGACGGTAGAGTCTACGAGCAGTACTTC.

The chain is built from TRBV11-2 and TRBJ2-5, with TRBD2 matching over 8 bases. The CDR3 spans 17 residues. The germline CDR1 and CDR2 sequences are SGHAT and FQNNGV. V lost 3 bases to trimming and J lost 4 bases; unmatched junction nucleotides: 13. The CDR3 spells CASSFSGTSLSRETQYF. The CDR3 DNA reads TGTGCCAGCAGCTTCAGCGGGACTAGTCTTTCGCGAGAGACCCAGTACTTC.

V is TRBV15 and J is TRBJ2-5; the D gene is possibly TRBD2 (6 bases). This CDR3 is 15 amino acids long. Germline assignment: CDR1 LNHNV and CDR2 YYDKDF (reference sequence). The ends were cut back, 2 bases at V and 2 bases at J, with 12 bases in the middle. CDR3 nucleotides: TGTGCCACCAGCAGATTCCCTAGCGAACAAGAGACCCAGTACTTC. Translating it yields CATSRFPSEQETQYF.

The chain carries TRBV20-1 and TRBJ1-2; D is unresolved. This CDR3 is 11 amino acids long. Deletions cut 4 bases from V and 4 bases from J, with 7 bases between. Germline CDR1 DFQATT, CDR2 SNEGSKA (reference sequence). CDR3: CSAIQLYGYTF. The CDR3 bases are TGCAGTGCTATACAGCTCTATGGCTACACCTTC.

The chain employs TRBV21-1 and TRBJ2-4; TRBD2 reflects the table's D call only, with no check against the DNA. TRBV21-1 is deemed a pseudogene. The CDR3 is made up of 12 amino acids. The chain's CDR3 is CASSKGAIGQYF. The CDR3 DNA reads as TGTGCCAGCAGCAAAGGAGCTATTGGTCAGTACTTC.

The genes are TRBV7-2 and TRBJ2-2, with D possibly matching TRBD1 (5 bases). The V end lost 6 bases, the J end lost 2 bases, and 10 bases lay between the germline ends. The CDR3 is made up of 14 amino acids. Per the germline V gene, CDR1 is SGHTA and CDR2 is FQGNSA. The CDR3 sequence: CASRPQGNTGELFF. The CDR3 nucleotides read TGTGCCAGCAGACCCCAGGGAAACACCGGGGAGCTGTTTTTT. Supplemented by reference TRBV7-2 and TRBJ2-2, the full variable domain reads GAGVSQSPSNKVTEKGKDVELRCDPISGHTALYWYRQSLGQGLEFLIYFQGNSAPDKSGLPSDRFSAERTGGSVSTLTIQRTQQEDSAVYLCASRPQGNTGELFFGEGSRLTVL.

The CDR3 here is CASSSVRTVTYEQYF. CDR3 in DNA: TGTGCCAGCAGTTCCGTTCGGACAGTGACCTACGAGCAGTACTTC. The V gene is TRBV27, the J gene TRBJ2-7; D is perhaps TRBD1 (6 bases). V lost 4 bases and J 2 bases, leaving 15 bases between the germline ends. Germline V lookup: CDR1 MNHEY, CDR2 SMNVEV (reference sequence). The CDR3 contains 15 residues.

This chain connects TRBV4-3 to TRBJ2-2; D call uncertain. V was trimmed by 3 bases and J by 0 bases, leaving 14 bases between them. Germline V gives CDR1 LGHNA, CDR2 YSLEER. This CDR3 is built from 17 residues. This CDR3 reads CASSQGPDKPNTGELFF. CDR3 DNA: TGCGCCAGCAGCCAGGGTCCTGACAAGCCGAACACCGGGGAGCTGTTTTTT.

CDR3 residues: CASSEIGQGGSYEQYF. In DNA, the CDR3 is TGTGCCAGCAGCGAGATCGGACAGGGGGGCTCCTACGAGCAGTACTTC. The gene calls are TRBV5-8 and TRBJ2-7; 10 bases agree with TRBD1. This CDR3 region has 16 residues. Germline V CDR1 and CDR2: SGHTS, YDEGEE. V was pared by 4 bases and J by 0 bases, with 7 bases of the junction left unmatched.

The rearrangement joins TRBV10-3 to TRBJ1-2; D uncertain. The V end was cut by 3 bases, the J end by 3 bases, with 8 bases between. Germline CDR1 ENHRY, CDR2 SYGVKD. The CDR3 contains 13 residues. CDR3: CAISEDTYYGYTF. CDR3 in DNA: TGTGCCATCAGTGAAGACACCTACTATGGCTACACCTTC.

This rearrangement joins TRBV21-1 to TRBJ2-3; the table's D call TRBD2 went unverified against the DNA. TRBV21-1 is labeled a pseudogene. CDR3 length: 22 residues. CDR3 amino acids: CASSKALSRELAGERGTDTQYF. DNA for the CDR3: TGTGCCAGCAGCAAAGCGCTTTCTAGGGAGCTAGCGGGAGAGAGGGGCACAGATACGCAGTATTTT.

The DNA of the CDR3 is TGTGCCATCAGTGATCAGACTAGCGGGGGCCCGTACGAGCAGTACTTC. Residues: CAISDQTSGGPYEQYF. The gene calls are TRBV10-3 and TRBJ2-7; 12 nucleotides match TRBD2. The CDR3 is made up of 16 amino acids. CDR1 and CDR2 from the germline V gene are ENHRY and SYGVKD. The J segment lost 4 bases and the V segment lost 3 bases, leaving 7 bases of the junction unmatched.

The table lists this clone with a count of one. The J gene is TRBJ2-7, the V gene TRBV13, with 13 bases lining up with TRBD2. CDR3 length equals 15 residues. Germline V gene data show CDR1 as PRHDT and CDR2 as FYEKMQ (reference sequence). The trim removed 4 bases at V and 7 bases at J, leaving 7 bases unmatched. This CDR3 is CASSSGLAGEWEQYF. The DNA of the CDR3 is TGTGCCAGCAGCTCTGGACTAGCGGGAGAATGGGAGCAGTACTTC.

The chain couples TRBV7-2 to TRBJ2-2, with D possibly being TRBD2 (6 bases). The CDR3 is 14 residues long. Germline CDR1 SGHTA, CDR2 FQGNSA. Trimming pared 3 bases from V and 4 bases from J, leaving 9 bases between. CDR3 protein: CASSFQGGTGELFF. CDR3 coding DNA: TGTGCCAGCAGCTTTCAGGGAGGCACCGGGGAGCTGTTTTTT.

This clone was observed a handful of times. The rearrangement uses TRBV15 and TRBJ1-1; maybe TRBD1 (6 bases). Trimming stripped 0 bases from V and 0 bases from J, with 23 bases between. The germline CDR1 and CDR2 sequences are LNHNV and YYDKDF (reference sequence). The length of the CDR3 is 20 residues. Here the CDR3 DNA reads TGTGCCACCAGCAGAGATGGGGGCCGTCTGAAGCAGCTATTGAACACTGAAGCTTTCTTT. Its translation: CATSRDGGRLKQLLNTEAFF.